This T cell receptor (beta chain) is from a study of PD-1 blockade in classical Hodgkin lymphoma. Whole-study context: The study gave patients nivolumab 3 mg/kg intravenously every 2 weeks.

Trimming shortened V by 4 bases and J by 1 base, and 11 bases separated the two germline ends. Per the germline V gene, CDR1 is SGHVS and CDR2 is FQNEAQ. The CDR3 has 15 residues. Every patient experienced relapse after autologous stem cell transplantation, and brentuximab vedotin exposure varied. The protocol was immunoSEQ multiplex PCR, while the TCRdb copy is restricted to in-frame clones and leaves out a portion. The table shows over 60,000 clones, with 70% to 75% occurring only once. With respect to this clone: The antigen remains undetermined.

Study conclusions and caveats: Newly diagnosed patients were reported to start with lower TCR diversity than healthy donors. Compared with baseline, CD4+ but not CD8+ TCR diversity had risen significantly by C4D1.

The starting material was peripheral blood mononuclear cells (PBMCs), obtained before the second cycle of nivolumab. This TCR was recovered from a human donor with classical Hodgkin lymphoma. The chain uses TRBV7-8 and TRBJ1-5; D possibly corresponds to TRBD1 (5 bases). For the CDR3, the DNA is TGTGCCAGCAGCTCCCTCAGGGTGAGCAATCAGCCCCAGCATTTT. It specifies CASSSLRVSNQPQHF.